This T cell receptor (beta chain) is drawn from a study of cytomegalovirus exposure and HLA in healthy donors. This clone occurred a few times. V lost 3 bases, J lost 6 bases, and 11 bases lay in between. Germline V gives CDR1 GTSNPN, CDR2 SVGIG (reference sequence). The CDR3 length is 13 residues. Data came from immunoSEQ multiplex PCR; TCRdb stores just in-frame clones and leaves some out. The sample carries about 160,000 clones, 84% recorded once. The sequence derives from a man aged 25-45 years in good health and CMV-seropositive. The chain employs TRBV30 and TRBJ2-2; D might be TRBD2 (6 bases). Source material: PBMCs. CDR3 region: CAWSATSSGELFF. The CDR3, as DNA: TGTGCCTGGAGCGCGACTAGTTCCGGGGAGCTGTTTTTT. Drawing the rest from reference TRBV30 and TRBJ2-2, the complete variable domain is SQTIHQWPATLVQPVGSPLSLECTVEGTSNPNLYWYRQAAGRGLQLLFYSVGIGQISSEVPQNLSASRPQDRQFILSSKKLLLSDSGFYLCAWSATSSGELFFGEGSRLTVL.